Included here is one T cell receptor beta chain sequence, with context. Losses at the gene ends were 4 bases for V and 4 bases for J; bases not matched to a gene: 19. The CDR3 is made up of 18 amino acids. CDR1 is MDHEN, CDR2 SYDVKM, per germline. The data were obtained in a study of blood T cell repertoires in COVID-19. Study in general: From the United States, Italy and Spain came samples of acute and convalescent COVID-19. Sample material is recorded as cDNA or gDNA derived from T cells, B-cell-depleted T cells, or PBMCs.

The protocol was immunoSEQ multiplex PCR, while the TCRdb copy is restricted to in-frame clones and leaves out a portion. The sample has some 300,000 clones, roughly 87% seen once; the top ten hold more than 2%. Sequences were obtained from peripheral blood. This clonotype originated in a man aged 18-30 years with active or convalescent COVID-19. The chain uses TRBV28 and TRBJ2-7; the match to TRBD1 covers 7 bases. CDR3 sequence (DNA): TGTGCCAGCAGTTCCCCCCATAATACAGGGGCACCTGGATACGAGCAGTACTTC. It codes for CASSSPHNTGAPGYEQYF.